These 17 T cell receptor beta chains came from one sample sequenced in a study of T cells after yellow fever vaccination. TCRdb reanalysed the 5' RACE reads using MiXCR and keeps one entry per CDR3 protein. The repertoire has 300,000 or so distinct CDR3 sequences, roughly 7.5% of them found once; the top ten carry around 17%. Sequencing used PBMCs, obtained about 49 days after the first yellow fever vaccination. Receptor source: a man between 18 and 35 years old who received the YFV17D yellow fever vaccine.

The chain carries TRBV20-1 and TRBJ1-2, with D tentatively TRBD1 (6 bases). This CDR3 spans 14 amino acids. The V and J ends lost 6 bases and 2 bases respectively, with 16 bases between them. In germline, CDR1 is DFQATT, CDR2 SNEGSKA (reference sequence). The CDR3 loop is CSAREGGRNYGYTF. The CDR3 bases are TGCAGTGCCCGGGAGGGGGGTCGAAACTATGGCTACACCTTC.

The chain employs TRBV19 and TRBJ2-1, with a weak D call TRBD2 (6 bases). Germline CDR1 is LNHDA and CDR2 is SQIVND (reference sequence). The length of the CDR3 is 16 residues. V was trimmed by 2 bases and J by 0 bases, leaving 11 bases between them. The CDR3 DNA reads TGTGCCAGTAGTATATCGGGAGTTAGCTCCTACAATGAGCAGTTCTTC. Translation gives CASSISGVSSYNEQFF.

The table lists this clonotype with a few counts. The V and J genes are TRBV7-2 and TRBJ2-6; D may be TRBD1 (5 bases). Between the trimmed V and J ends, which lost 1 base and 15 bases, there was a span of 10 bases. Looked up from germline, CDR1 is SGHTA and CDR2 is FQGNSA. The CDR3 is made up of 12 amino acids. CDR3 residues: CASSLDRQALTF. CDR3 DNA: TGTGCCAGCAGCTTAGACAGGCAGGCCCTGACTTTC.

The rearrangement links TRBV24-1 to TRBJ1-2; no firm D call. Trimming pared 6 bases from V and 5 bases from J, leaving 15 bases between. The CDR3 runs to 14 residues. Germline V gene lookup returns CDR1 KGHDR and CDR2 SFDVKD. As DNA, the CDR3 is TGTGCCACCAGTCCCGGAAGTTCGGTATATGGCTACACCTTC. It specifies CATSPGSSVYGYTF.

The gene calls are TRBV6-1 and TRBJ2-1; 12 positions match TRBD1. The germline CDR1 and CDR2 sequences are MNHNS and SASEGT. The CDR3 is 16 residues long. V was pared by 4 bases and J by 2 bases, with 3 bases of the junction left unmatched. CDR3 amino acids: CASSGGTGGTYNEQFF. In DNA form, the CDR3 reads TGTGCCAGCAGTGGCGGGACAGGGGGCACCTACAATGAGCAGTTCTTC.

This clonotype was recorded a few times. V is TRBV14 and J is TRBJ2-5; D is tentatively TRBD1 or TRBD2 (5 bases each). Germline V gene lookup returns CDR1 SGHDN and CDR2 FVKESK. V was trimmed by 0 bases and J by 5 bases, leaving 13 bases between them. CDR3 length: 15 residues. The chain's CDR3 is CASSQDIGGRETQYF. CDR3 in DNA: TGTGCCAGCAGCCAAGATATTGGGGGAAGGGAGACCCAGTACTTC.

CDR3 nucleotides: TGCGCCAGCAGCTCGCGGGGCGACGATACGCAGTATTTT. Translated, it gives CASSSRGDDTQYF. V is TRBV5-1 and J is TRBJ2-3; TRBD2 might be the D (6 bases). V dropped 3 bases and J dropped 6 bases, with 11 bases sitting between them. Germline lookup yields CDR1 SGHRS and CDR2 YFSETQ. The length of the CDR3 is 13 residues. Full variable domain (outside the CDR3, taken from reference TRBV5-1 and TRBJ2-3): KAGVTQTPRYLIKTRGQQVTLSCSPISGHRSVSWYQQTPGQGLQFLFEYFSETQRNKGNFPGRFSGRQFSNSRSEMNVSTLELGDSALYLCASSSRGDDTQYFGPGTRLTVL.

This clonotype was detected many times. The rearrangement uses TRBV19 and TRBJ1-1; weak D call: TRBD1 (6 bases). CDR1 is LNHDA, CDR2 SQIVND, per germline (reference sequence). Trimming took off 6 bases at V and 2 bases at J, with 7 bases between the two ends. The CDR3 totals 12 residues. CDR3 nucleotides: TGTGCCAGTAGGGACAGAAACACTGAAGCTTTCTTT. This codes for CASRDRNTEAFF.

Turning to this clonotype: The final CDR3 position lacks the conserved phenylalanine or tryptophan, pointing to a likely read error. This sequence joins TRBV12-3 or TRBV12-4 and TRBJ2-7; D not certain. There are 12 residues in the CDR3. The ends were cut back, 1 base at V and 1 base at J, with 2 bases in the middle. The CDR3 DNA reads TGTGCCAGCAGTTTAGAGTCCTACGAGCAGTACTCC. It is translated as CASSLESYEQYS.

This clonotype was found a few times. V and J are TRBV15 and TRBJ2-5; 9 bases match TRBD1. Germline-derived CDR1 and CDR2 are LNHNV and YYDKDF (reference sequence). CDR3 length equals 15 residues. The V segment lost 0 bases and the J segment 3 bases; nucleotides outside the gene matches: 2. The CDR3: CATSRDRTGEETQYF. CDR3 sequence (DNA): TGTGCCACCAGCAGAGATCGGACAGGGGAAGAGACCCAGTACTTC.

This sequence joins TRBV4-3 and TRBJ2-7; D unclear. Germline V gene lookup returns CDR1 LGHNA and CDR2 YSLEER. Trimming stripped 7 bases from V and 0 bases from J, with 13 bases between. The CDR3 loop spans 14 amino acids. The CDR3: CASILPGYSYEQYF. The CDR3 nucleotides read TGCGCCAGCATCCTTCCCGGGTACTCCTACGAGCAGTACTTC.

The table lists this clonotype with a few counts. The chain uses TRBV28 and TRBJ2-1, with 10 bases identical to TRBD2. V lost 5 bases to trimming and J lost 7 bases; unmatched junction nucleotides: 5. Per germline, CDR1 MDHEN and CDR2 SYDVKM. The CDR3 is made up of 14 amino acids. CDR3 nucleotides: TGTGCCAGCAGTCTAGCGGGGGTTGGGAATGAGCAGTTCTTC. This encodes CASSLAGVGNEQFF.

The chain recombines TRBV27 with TRBJ2-5; D call uncertain. The ends were cut back, 3 bases at V and 0 bases at J, with 8 bases in the middle. The V gene's germline CDR1 is MNHEY and CDR2 SMNVEV (reference sequence). The CDR3 runs 14 residues. In DNA, the CDR3 is TGTGCCAGCAGTTTGGCACGGCACCAAGAGACCCAGTACTTC. This sequence encodes CASSLARHQETQYF.

This clonotype came up many times. The rearrangement joins TRBV5-4 to TRBJ2-7; TRBD1 aligns across 9 bases. Germline V lookup: CDR1 SGHNT, CDR2 YYREEE (reference sequence). The CDR3 is made up of 15 amino acids. V lost 5 bases to trimming and J lost 2 bases; unmatched junction nucleotides: 8. CDR3 sequence (DNA): TGTGCCAGCAGTCACAGGGGGCGATGGCCCTACGAGCAGTACTTC. Its translation: CASSHRGRWPYEQYF.

V is TRBV7-9 and J is TRBJ2-5; D is possibly TRBD1 (5 bases). Trimming removed 1 base from V and 2 bases from J, with 17 bases in between. Germline assignment: CDR1 SEHNR and CDR2 FQNEAQ (reference sequence). This CDR3 comprises 17 residues. This chain's CDR3 is CASSLGSSGLLQETQYF. The DNA for the CDR3 is TGTGCCAGCAGCTTAGGATCGTCAGGGCTGCTTCAAGAGACCCAGTACTTC.

J is TRBJ2-1 and V is TRBV27; 8 bases are shared with TRBD1. J lost 9 bases, V lost 10 bases, and 5 bases had no gene match. The germline V gene encodes CDR1 MNHEY and CDR2 SMNVEV (reference sequence). CDR3 length equals 11 residues. CDR3 nucleotide sequence: TGTGCCACCACAGGGGGAGGTGAGCAGTTCTTC. Its translation is CATTGGGEQFF.

This clonotype was recorded a few times. The chain is built from TRBV6-1 and TRBJ2-1; perhaps TRBD1 as D (7 bases). CDR3 length: 15 residues. V lost 7 bases and J lost 3, with 16 bases in between. Germline CDR1 MNHNS, CDR2 SASEGT. CDR3 nucleotides: TGTGCCAGCACAAACCGGGGGACAGACTACAATGAGCAGTTCTTC. This sequence encodes CASTNRGTDYNEQFF.